These 8 T cell receptor beta chains were sequenced from one sample in a study of early T cells in non-severe SARS-CoV-2 infection (TCRdb year 2021). Libraries were built with 5' RACE. TCRdb records NextSeq 500 as the sequencer. TCRdb applied fastp at Q25 and MiXCR to the public reads, then kept only in-frame beta chains. Entries that share a CDR3 protein sequence are merged under the most common genes and DNA. A total of tens of thousands of distinct CDR3 sequences appear in this sample, over 5% of them only once. The ten largest clonotypes hold 12% of the sample. The sequenced material came from whole blood. The source of these receptors is an adult who was a healthcare worker with PCR-confirmed SARS-CoV-2 infection or an uninfected control (not recorded which).

This clonotype was seen only a few times. The CDR3: CASSVNHRAVGNTIYF. In DNA, the CDR3 is TGTGCCAGCAGCGTCAACCACAGGGCCGTTGGAAACACCATATATTTT. This sequence joins TRBV9 and TRBJ1-3, with D possibly being TRBD1 (6 bases). Germline CDR1 reads SGDLS; CDR2 reads YYNGEE. This CDR3 contains 16 residues. Trimming removed 2 bases from V and 3 bases from J, with 15 bases in between.

This clonotype was found a few times. The V and J genes are TRBV6-2 or TRBV6-3 and TRBJ2-6; no definite D call. The length of the CDR3 is 15 residues. V lost 3 bases to trimming and J lost 0 bases, with 6 bases between them. Germline CDR1 is MNHEY and CDR2 is SVGEGT. CDR3 nucleotide sequence: TGTGCCAGCAGTTATTGGAGCTCTGGGGCCAACGTCCTGACTTTC. Translation: CASSYWSSGANVLTF.

At least ten counts were recorded for this clonotype. This rearrangement joins TRBV5-6 to TRBJ2-2, with D uncertain. CDR3 length equals 14 residues. Trimming removed 2 bases at V and 1 base at J, with 6 bases between. CDR1 and CDR2 from the germline V gene are SGHDT and YYEEEE. The chain's CDR3 is CASSLGQNTGELFF. The DNA of the CDR3 is TGTGCCAGCAGCTTAGGGCAGAACACCGGGGAGCTGTTTTTT.

V and J are TRBV20-1 and TRBJ2-7; 7 bases align to TRBD1. Germline CDR1 DFQATT, CDR2 SNEGSKA (reference sequence). After removal of 6 bases from V and 7 bases from J, the junction contained 12 bases not matched to a gene. CDR3 length equals 13 residues. The CDR3 is CSALTGSGGEQYF. The DNA of the CDR3 is TGCAGTGCCCTAACGGGTTCAGGGGGTGAGCAGTACTTC.

This clonotype appeared many times. The chain recombines TRBV18 with TRBJ2-1; 10 bases match TRBD2. The ends lost 2 bases at V and 3 bases at J; junction bases unmatched: 7. CDR3 length equals 17 residues. Germline V lookup: CDR1 KGHSH, CDR2 LQKENI. As DNA, the CDR3 is TGTGCCAGCTCACCATCTTTGCTAGCGGGGGTCTACAATGAGCAGTTCTTC. It encodes CASSPSLLAGVYNEQFF.

At least ten counts were recorded for this clonotype. The junction differs from germline at one of its ends, possibly a read error. This sequence joins TRBV6-1 and TRBJ1-1, with 9 nucleotides matching TRBD1. Germline-derived CDR1 and CDR2 are MNHNS and SASEGT. This CDR3 is built from 17 residues. This chain's CDR3 is CASREDYRGRLNTEAFF. CDR3 bases: TGTGCCAGCAGGGAAGATTACAGGGGGCGTTTGAACACTGAAGCTTTCTTT.

This clonotype came up many times. The chain has TRBV30 and TRBJ2-3, with 9 bases fitting TRBD1. The CDR3 has 17 residues. The germline V gene encodes CDR1 GTSNPN and CDR2 SVGIG (reference sequence). The V and J ends lost 0 bases and 4 bases, in that order; junction bases with no gene match: 11. DNA of the CDR3: TGTGCCTGGAGTGTAGGTCGGACAGGGGTTTTCGCAGATACGCAGTATTTT. It translates to CAWSVGRTGVFADTQYF.

This clonotype was found many times. The chain carries TRBV12-3 or TRBV12-4 and TRBJ2-1; 10 bases align to TRBD1. V was pared by 3 bases and J by 8 bases, with 7 bases of the junction left unmatched. The CDR3 loop spans 15 amino acids. The CDR3 here is CASSFRTGGLDEQFF. The CDR3 DNA is TGTGCCAGCAGTTTTAGGACAGGGGGTCTCGATGAGCAGTTCTTC.